This T cell receptor beta chain was observed in a study of control samples from healthy donors and cancer patients. The protocol was immunoSEQ multiplex PCR, while the TCRdb copy is restricted to in-frame clones and leaves out a portion. This table holds 95,000 to 130,000 clones, more than 75% found once. V was clipped by 3 bases and J by 0 bases, with 12 bases between them. The CDR3 has 15 residues. Germline loops: CDR1 SGHVS, CDR2 FQNEAQ. Sequencing was performed on blood. The rearrangement links TRBV7-8 to TRBJ2-7; D may be TRBD1 (6 bases). The clonotype was recovered from a woman in her 70s in good health. In DNA, the CDR3 is TGTGCCAGCAGCTTCGGACAGTCAAGCTCCTACGAGCAGTACTTC. It encodes CASSFGQSSSYEQYF.